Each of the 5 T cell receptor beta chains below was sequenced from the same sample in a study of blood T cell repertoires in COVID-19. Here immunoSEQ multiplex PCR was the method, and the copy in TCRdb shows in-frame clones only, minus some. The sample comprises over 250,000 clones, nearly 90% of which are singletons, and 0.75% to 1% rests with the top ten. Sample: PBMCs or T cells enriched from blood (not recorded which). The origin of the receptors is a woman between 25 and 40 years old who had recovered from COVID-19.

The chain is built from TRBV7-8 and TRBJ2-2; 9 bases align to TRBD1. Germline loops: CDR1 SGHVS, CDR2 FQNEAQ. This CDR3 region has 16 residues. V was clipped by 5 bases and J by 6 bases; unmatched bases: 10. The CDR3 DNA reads TGTGCCAGCAGCCCCGTCCCGGGACAGGGTGCCGGGGAGCTGTTTTTT. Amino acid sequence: CASSPVPGQGAGELFF.

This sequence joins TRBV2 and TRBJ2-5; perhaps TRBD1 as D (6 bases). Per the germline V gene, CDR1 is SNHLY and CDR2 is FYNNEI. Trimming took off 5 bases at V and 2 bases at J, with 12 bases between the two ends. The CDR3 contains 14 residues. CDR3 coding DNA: TGTGCCAGCAGTACGGACAGAGTACAAGAGACCCAGTACTTC. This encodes CASSTDRVQETQYF.

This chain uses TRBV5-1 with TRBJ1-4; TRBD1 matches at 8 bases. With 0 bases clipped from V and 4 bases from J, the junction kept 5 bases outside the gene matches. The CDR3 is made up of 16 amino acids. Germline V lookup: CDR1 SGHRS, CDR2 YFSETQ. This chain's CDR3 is CASSLGRTGSNEKLFF. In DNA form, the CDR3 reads TGCGCCAGCAGCTTGGGCCGGACAGGGAGTAATGAAAAACTGTTTTTT.

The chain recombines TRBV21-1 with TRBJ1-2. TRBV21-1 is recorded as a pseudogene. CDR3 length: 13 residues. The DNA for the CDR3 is TGTGCCAGCCCTCAGAGGAGGGGGGGTGGCTACACCTTC. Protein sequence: CASPQRRGGGYTF.

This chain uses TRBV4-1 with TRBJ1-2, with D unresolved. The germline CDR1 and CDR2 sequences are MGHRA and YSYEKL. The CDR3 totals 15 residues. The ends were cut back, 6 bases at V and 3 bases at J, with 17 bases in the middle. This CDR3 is CASSFFGAGDYGYTF. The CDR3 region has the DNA TGCGCCAGCAGTTTCTTCGGCGCGGGAGACTATGGCTACACCTTC.